The clone carrying this T cell receptor beta chain was observed a single time. Its specificity is not known. These data originate in a study of T cell repertoires in ileal Crohn's disease. Overall study results and limits: All patients with clonality above 26.8% had endoscopic recurrence.

The trim removed 7 bases at V and 3 bases at J, leaving 5 bases unmatched. CDR3 size: 13 residues. Germline values: CDR1 MNHEY, CDR2 SVGAGI. Only in-frame clones appear in the TCRdb table, and some are missing; sequencing was by immunoSEQ multiplex PCR. The top ten hold 18% of the sample, which has 11,000 to 15,000 clones, roughly 78% seen once. The source is an adult with Crohn's disease. The sequenced material came from ileal tissue. V usage is TRBV6-5 and J usage is TRBJ2-7, with 8 bases that match TRBD1. The CDR3 is CASTGTGNYEQYF. CDR3 nucleotide sequence: TGTGCCAGCACCGGGACAGGCAACTACGAGCAGTACTTC.